The rows below give T cell receptor beta chains drawn from one sample of a study of cytomegalovirus exposure and HLA in healthy donors. Some clones are missing from TCRdb's copy, which holds only in-frame ones; the method was immunoSEQ multiplex PCR. The sample includes approximately 100,000 clones, around nine tenths of them seen just once. Sequencing input: PBMCs. The receptors here all came from a woman under 30 in good health and CMV-seronegative. CDR3s include the opening cysteine and the closing phenylalanine or tryptophan.

>TRBV6-4|17
CASSPGRGGPSTDTQYF
>TRBV6-5|13
CASRFSSGNTIYF
>TRBV9|14
CASSVGGPPYEQYF
>TRBV4-3|12
CASSQGTVEAFF
>TRBV30|11
CAWRADFEAFF
>TRBV6-5|13
CASRRQGNQPQHF
>TRBV28|13
CASSLLLGTEAFF
>TRBV28|17
CASSLSVGGGSNQPQHF
>TRBV28|18
CASSKTGGRPGAKNIQYF
>TRBV28|14
CASSSPAGEETQYF